The 10 T cell receptor beta chains presented below share a single source sample, sequenced in a study of blood T cell repertoires in COVID-19 (TCRdb year 2020). Libraries were constructed by the immunoSEQ multiplex PCR assay. Here the immuneACCESS table is served through TCRdb, limited to in-frame sequences with V and J called. Missing clones are a known gap in these copies; in checked studies unresolved V genes cover under half, and the rest lacks a known reason. Within this sample are more than 300,000 clones, with about 87% of them counted one time only. The ten largest clones represent about 1.5% of the sample. The specimen sequenced was peripheral blood. These TCRs come from a woman in her twenties or thirties with COVID-19, enrolled during active disease.

The chain joins TRBV4-1 to TRBJ1-3, with a possible D match to TRBD1 (5 bases). Trimming stripped 1 base from V and 0 bases from J, with 10 bases between. The germline CDR1 and CDR2 sequences are MGHRA and YSYEKL. This CDR3 spans 16 amino acids. This CDR3 reads CASSQGDFGSGNTIYF. CDR3 sequence (DNA): TGCGCCAGCAGCCAAGGGGACTTTGGCTCTGGAAACACCATATATTTT.

For this clone: At one end, the junction sequence differs from germline, possibly due to a read error. V gene TRBV15 combines with J gene TRBJ2-5; D perhaps matches TRBD2 (7 bases). Per the germline V gene, CDR1 is LNHNV and CDR2 is YYDKDF (reference sequence). The CDR3 length is 18 residues. In DNA, the CDR3 is TGCGCCACCAGCAGAGATTTGCCGGGGGGCAGGTCGGGGGAGACCCAGTACTTC. Amino acid sequence: CATSRDLPGGRSGETQYF.

For the CDR3, the DNA is TGTGCCAGCAGTGAAACAACAGGGGAGGCGCCCCTCCACTTT. It specifies CASSETTGEAPLHF. The chain is built from TRBV2 and TRBJ1-6, with TRBD1 matching over 7 bases. The CDR3 loop spans 14 amino acids. Germline CDR1 reads SNHLY; CDR2 reads FYNNEI. V gave up 2 bases and J gave up 13 bases; unmatched junction bases: 8.

This clone was detected once. The chain uses TRBV30 and TRBJ1-1, with TRBD1 matching 7 bases. CDR1 is GTSNPN, CDR2 SVGIG, per germline (reference sequence). J gave up 4 bases and V 4 bases, and 9 bases lay outside the gene matches. The CDR3 has 14 amino acids. CDR3 nucleotide sequence: TGTGCCTGGACTAAGGGCCAGGGGGTCACTGAAGCTTTCTTT. The encoded protein is CAWTKGQGVTEAFF. Drawing the rest from reference TRBV30 and TRBJ1-1, the complete variable domain is SQTIHQWPATLVQPVGSPLSLECTVEGTSNPNLYWYRQAAGRGLQLLFYSVGIGQISSEVPQNLSASRPQDRQFILSSKKLLLSDSGFYLCAWTKGQGVTEAFFGQGTRLTVV.

The J gene is TRBJ2-7, the V gene TRBV5-5, with a possible D match to TRBD1 (5 bases). V lost 4 bases and J 1 base, leaving 9 bases between the germline ends. This CDR3 is built from 13 residues. Germline V gives CDR1 SGHKS, CDR2 YYEKEE (reference sequence). The CDR3 sequence: CASSTTVSYEQYF. CDR3 sequence (DNA): TGTGCCAGCAGCACGACAGTTTCCTACGAGCAGTACTTC.

J is TRBJ1-1 and V is TRBV28; D gene ambiguous. Germline lookup yields CDR1 MDHEN and CDR2 SYDVKM. This CDR3 region has 12 residues. Trimming took off 6 bases at V and 3 bases at J, with 8 bases between the two ends. DNA for the CDR3: TGTGCCAGCAGAACAGTTGACACTGAAGCTTTCTTT. This encodes CASRTVDTEAFF. Variable domain in full (rest from reference TRBV28 and TRBJ1-1): DVKVTQSSRYLVKRTGEKVFLECVQDMDHENMFWYRQDPGLGLRLIYFSYDVKMKEKGDIPEGYSVSREKKERFSLILESASTNQTSMYLCASRTVDTEAFFGQGTRLTVV.

V is TRBV12-5 and J is TRBJ2-7; tentatively, D is TRBD2 (5 bases). From germline, CDR1 is LGHNT and CDR2 FRNRAP. The CDR3 contains 15 residues. With 6 bases removed from V and 2 bases from J, the gap between germline ends came to 17 bases. This CDR3 is CASGQPERAAYEQYV. In nucleotides, the CDR3 is TGTGCTAGTGGCCAACCCGAGAGGGCTGCCTACGAGCAGTACGTC.

The J gene is TRBJ1-1, the V gene TRBV18; no firm D call. Germline CDR1 KGHSH, CDR2 LQKENI. V was trimmed by 3 bases and J by 5 bases, leaving 10 bases between them. The CDR3 is 13 residues long. Here the CDR3 reads CASSPIGRTEAFF. The CDR3 DNA sequence: TGTGCCAGCTCACCGATCGGGAGAACTGAAGCTTTCTTT.

The V gene is TRBV5-1, the J gene TRBJ2-1, with TRBD1 identical over 10 bases. After removal of 1 base from V and 9 bases from J, the junction contained 7 bases not matched to a gene. Germline-derived CDR1 and CDR2 are SGHRS and YFSETQ. This CDR3 has 15 amino acids. CDR3 sequence: CASSLWGTGAGEQFF. CDR3 bases: TGCGCCAGCAGCTTGTGGGGGACAGGGGCCGGTGAGCAGTTCTTC.

The rearrangement joins TRBV12-3 or TRBV12-4 to TRBJ1-5; D gene ambiguous. V was cut by 2 bases and J by 13 bases, with 12 bases left in between. The CDR3 length is 12 residues. CDR3 sequence reads: CASSLSPGGQHF. The CDR3, as DNA: TGTGCCAGCAGTTTATCGCCTGGAGGGCAGCATTTT.